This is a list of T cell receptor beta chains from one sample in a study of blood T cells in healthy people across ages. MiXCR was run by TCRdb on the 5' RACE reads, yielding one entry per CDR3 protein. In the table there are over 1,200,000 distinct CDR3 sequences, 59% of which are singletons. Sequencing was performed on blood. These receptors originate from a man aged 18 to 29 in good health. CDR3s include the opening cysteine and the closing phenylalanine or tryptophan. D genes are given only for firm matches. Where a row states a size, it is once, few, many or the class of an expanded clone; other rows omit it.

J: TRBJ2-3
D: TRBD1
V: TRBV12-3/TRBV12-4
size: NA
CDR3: CASSLGGQDTQYF
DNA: TGTGCCAGCAGTTTAGGGGGACAGGATACGCAGTATTTT

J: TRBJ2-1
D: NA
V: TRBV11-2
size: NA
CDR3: CASSLSRGSGLGNEQFF
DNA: TGTGCCAGCAGCCTTTCCCGGGGCTCCGGACTGGGCAATGAGCAGTTCTTC

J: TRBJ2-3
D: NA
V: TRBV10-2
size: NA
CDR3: CASMGGGVPDTQYF
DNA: TGCGCCAGCATGGGAGGGGGGGTCCCAGATACGCAGTATTTT

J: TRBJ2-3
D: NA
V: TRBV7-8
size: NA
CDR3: CASSPQDSSTDTQYF
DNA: TGTGCCAGCAGCCCCCAAGACTCTAGCACAGATACGCAGTATTTT

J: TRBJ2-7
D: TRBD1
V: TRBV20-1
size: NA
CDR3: CSARGDSPPYEQYF
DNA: TGCAGTGCTAGGGGGGACAGCCCTCCTTACGAGCAGTACTTC

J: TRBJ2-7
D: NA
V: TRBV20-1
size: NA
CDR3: CSARLFTYEQYF
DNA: TGCAGTGCTAGGCTATTTACCTACGAGCAGTACTTC

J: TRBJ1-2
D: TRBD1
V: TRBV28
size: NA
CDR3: CAGSSGTGGRRGYTF
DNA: TGTGCCGGCAGCTCCGGGACAGGGGGGCGTCGAGGCTACACCTTC

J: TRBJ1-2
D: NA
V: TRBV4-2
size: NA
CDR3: CASSQVSLPGAVERGYTF
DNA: TGTGCCAGCAGCCAAGTATCCCTCCCAGGGGCGGTAGAAAGGGGCTACACCTTC

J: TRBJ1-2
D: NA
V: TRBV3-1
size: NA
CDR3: CASSPQAGKYGYTF
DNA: TGTGCCAGCAGCCCCCAGGCAGGGAAGTATGGCTACACCTTC

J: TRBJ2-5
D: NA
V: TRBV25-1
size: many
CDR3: CASSAGGETQYF
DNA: TGTGCCAGCAGCGCCGGTGGGGAGACCCAGTACTTC

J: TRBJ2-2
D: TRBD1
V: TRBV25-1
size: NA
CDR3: CASSETQGATGELFF
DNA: TGTGCCAGCAGTGAAACACAGGGGGCGACCGGGGAGCTGTTTTTT

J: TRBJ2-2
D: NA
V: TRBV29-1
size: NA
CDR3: CSVGKTPDTGELFF
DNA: TGCAGCGTTGGGAAGACCCCTGACACCGGGGAGCTGTTTTTT

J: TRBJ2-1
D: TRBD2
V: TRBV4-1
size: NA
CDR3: CASSRLAGINEQFF
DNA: TGCGCCAGCAGTCGACTAGCGGGGATCAATGAGCAGTTCTTC

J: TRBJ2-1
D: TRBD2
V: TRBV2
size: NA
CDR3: CASSEKYGSGTRNNEQFF
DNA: TGTGCCAGCAGTGAAAAGTACGGGTCCGGGACTAGAAACAATGAGCAGTTCTTC

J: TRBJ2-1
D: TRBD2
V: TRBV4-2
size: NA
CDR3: CASSQGTSGGYYEQFF
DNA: TGTGCCAGCAGCCAAGGGACTAGCGGGGGGTACTATGAGCAGTTCTTC

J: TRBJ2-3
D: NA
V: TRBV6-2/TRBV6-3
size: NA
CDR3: CASSYSFPSLTDTQYF
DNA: TGTGCCAGCAGTTACTCTTTCCCTAGCCTCACAGATACGCAGTATTTT

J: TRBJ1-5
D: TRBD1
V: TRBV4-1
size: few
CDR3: CASSQGQGARGSNQPQHF
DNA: TGCGCCAGCAGCCAAGGGCAGGGGGCGCGGGGTAGCAATCAGCCCCAGCATTTT

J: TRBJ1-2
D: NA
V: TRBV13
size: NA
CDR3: CASSSPSGVDGYTF
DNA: TGTGCCAGCAGCTCCCCCTCAGGGGTGGATGGCTACACCTTC

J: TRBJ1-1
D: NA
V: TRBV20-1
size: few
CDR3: CSARPAKGRMNTEAFF
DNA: TGCAGTGCTAGACCAGCCAAGGGTCGGATGAACACTGAAGCTTTCTTT

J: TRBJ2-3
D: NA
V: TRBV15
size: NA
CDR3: CATSRSSTDTQYF
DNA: TGTGCCACCAGCAGGTCGAGCACAGATACGCAGTATTTT

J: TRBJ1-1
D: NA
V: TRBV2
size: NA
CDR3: CASSVWERTEAFF
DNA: TGTGCCAGCAGTGTTTGGGAACGGACTGAAGCTTTCTTT

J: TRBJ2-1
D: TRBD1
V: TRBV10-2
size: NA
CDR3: CATRTGSSYNEQFF
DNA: TGCGCCACCCGGACAGGGAGCTCCTACAATGAGCAGTTCTTC

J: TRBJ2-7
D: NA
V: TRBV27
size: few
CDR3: CASSLTGRSSYEQYF
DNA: TGTGCCAGCAGTTTAACAGGGCGGAGCTCCTACGAGCAGTACTTC

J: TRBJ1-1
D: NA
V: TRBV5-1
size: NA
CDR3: CASSLVHSNTEAFF
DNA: TGCGCCAGCAGCTTGGTTCACTCGAACACTGAAGCTTTCTTT

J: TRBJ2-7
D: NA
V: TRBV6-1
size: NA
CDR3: CASSPTDRDFTYEQYF
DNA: TGTGCCAGCAGCCCTACCGACAGGGACTTTACCTACGAGCAGTACTTC

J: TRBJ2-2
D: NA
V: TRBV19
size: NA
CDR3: CASNPGGVRGTGELFF
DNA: TGTGCCAGTAACCCCGGAGGGGTTAGAGGGACCGGGGAGCTGTTTTTT

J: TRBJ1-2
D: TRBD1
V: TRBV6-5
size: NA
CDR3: CASMGAGDSVYGYTF
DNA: TGTGCCAGCATGGGAGCGGGGGACAGTGTATATGGCTACACCTTC

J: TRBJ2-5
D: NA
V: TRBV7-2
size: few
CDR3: CASSPREVVPPETQYF
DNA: TGTGCCAGCAGCCCCCGGGAAGTAGTTCCTCCAGAGACCCAGTACTTC

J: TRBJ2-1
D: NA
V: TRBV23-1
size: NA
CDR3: CASSQSNRHEDNERFF
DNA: TGCGCCAGCAGTCAATCGAACAGGCACGAGGACAATGAGCGGTTCTTC

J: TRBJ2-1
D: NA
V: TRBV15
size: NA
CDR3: CATSRGAGKNEQFF
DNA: TGTGCCACCAGCAGGGGCGCCGGTAAAAATGAGCAGTTCTTC

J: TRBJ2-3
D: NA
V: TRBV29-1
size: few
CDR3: CSVRIRGRRTDTQYF
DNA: TGCAGCGTTAGAATCAGGGGACGGAGGACAGATACGCAGTATTTT

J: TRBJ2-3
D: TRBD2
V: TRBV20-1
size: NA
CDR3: CSARDQTSGLTDTQYF
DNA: TGCAGTGCTAGAGATCAGACTAGCGGTCTCACAGATACGCAGTATTTT

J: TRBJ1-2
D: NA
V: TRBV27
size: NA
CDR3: CASKQLLGGYTF
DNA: TGTGCCAGCAAACAACTCCTCGGGGGATACACCTTC

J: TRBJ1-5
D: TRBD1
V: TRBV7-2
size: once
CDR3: CASSPGQAQPQHF
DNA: TGTGCCAGCAGCCCTGGACAGGCTCAGCCCCAGCATTTT

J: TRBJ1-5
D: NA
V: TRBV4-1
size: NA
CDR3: CASSQDPGTKGNQPQHF
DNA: TGCGCCAGCAGCCAAGATCCAGGGACGAAGGGAAATCAGCCCCAGCATTTT

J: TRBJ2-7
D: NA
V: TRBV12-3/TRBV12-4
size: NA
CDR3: CASSLGTSSREQYF
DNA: TGTGCCAGCAGTTTGGGAACTTCTTCCAGGGAGCAGTACTTC

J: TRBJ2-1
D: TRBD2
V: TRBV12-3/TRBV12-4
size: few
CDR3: CASSASGRDEQFF
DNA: TGTGCCAGCAGCGCTAGCGGGAGGGATGAGCAGTTCTTC

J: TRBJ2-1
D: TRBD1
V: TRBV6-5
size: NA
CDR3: CASSTGGSRDEQFF
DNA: TGTGCCAGCAGTACAGGGGGGTCTAGGGATGAGCAGTTCTTC

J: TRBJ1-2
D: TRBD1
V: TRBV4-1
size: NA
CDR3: CASSHPGQGALDYGYTF
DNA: TGCGCCAGCAGCCATCCAGGACAGGGGGCGCTTGACTATGGCTACACCTTC

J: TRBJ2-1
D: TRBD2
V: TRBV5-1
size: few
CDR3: CASSITGTSNNEQFF
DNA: TGCGCCAGCAGCATAACCGGGACTAGCAACAATGAGCAGTTCTTC

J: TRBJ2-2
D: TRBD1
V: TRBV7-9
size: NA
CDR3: CASSFTGGETGELFF
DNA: TGTGCCAGCAGCTTCACAGGGGGAGAGACCGGGGAGCTGTTTTTT

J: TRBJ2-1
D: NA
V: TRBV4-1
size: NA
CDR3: CASSHYKGTLEQFF
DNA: TGCGCCAGCAGCCATTATAAGGGGACCCTCGAGCAGTTCTTC

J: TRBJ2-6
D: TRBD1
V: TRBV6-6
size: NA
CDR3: CASSRQGLISGANVLTF
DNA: TGTGCCAGCAGCCGACAGGGGTTGATATCTGGGGCCAACGTCCTGACTTTC

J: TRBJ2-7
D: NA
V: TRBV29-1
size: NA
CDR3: CSVSGSTYEQYF
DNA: TGCAGCGTTTCGGGCAGTACCTACGAGCAGTACTTC

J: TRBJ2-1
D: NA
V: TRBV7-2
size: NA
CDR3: CASSLDPSSNEQFF
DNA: TGTGCCAGCAGCTTAGATCCTAGCAGCAATGAGCAGTTTTTC

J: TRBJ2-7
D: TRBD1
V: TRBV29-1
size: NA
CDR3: CSVGTVRETYEQYF
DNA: TGCAGCGTGGGGACAGTTCGAGAGACCTACGAGCAGTACTTC

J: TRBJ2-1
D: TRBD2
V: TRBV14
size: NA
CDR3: CASSQNLAGVGHEQFF
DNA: TGTGCCAGCAGCCAGAACCTAGCGGGAGTTGGCCATGAGCAGTTCTTC

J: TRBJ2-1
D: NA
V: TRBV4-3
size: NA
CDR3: CASSQARQKNSYNEQFF
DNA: TGCGCCAGCAGCCAAGCACGTCAAAAAAACTCCTACAATGAGCAGTTCTTC

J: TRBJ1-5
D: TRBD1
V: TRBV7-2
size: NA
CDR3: CASSRTGVSNQPQHF
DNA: TGTGCCAGCAGCCGGACAGGGGTTAGCAATCAGCCCCAGCATTTT

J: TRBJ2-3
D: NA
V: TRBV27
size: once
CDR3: CASSSDVSTDTQYF
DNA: TGTGCCAGCAGTTCGGACGTCAGCACAGATACGCAGTATTTT

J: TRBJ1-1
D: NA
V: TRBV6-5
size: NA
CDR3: CASNRYQGEAFF
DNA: TGTGCCAGCAACCGATACCAGGGTGAAGCTTTCTTT

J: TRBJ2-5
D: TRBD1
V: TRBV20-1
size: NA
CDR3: CSARTGATETQYF
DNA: TGCAGTGCTCGGACAGGGGCTACAGAGACCCAGTACTTC

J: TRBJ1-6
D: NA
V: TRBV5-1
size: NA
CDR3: CASSLAGARYSPLHF
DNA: TGCGCCAGCAGCTTGGCTGGGGCCAGGTATTCACCCCTCCACTTT

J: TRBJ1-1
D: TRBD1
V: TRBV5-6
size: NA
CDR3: CASSLRQGYTEAFF
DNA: TGTGCCAGCAGCTTGAGACAGGGGTACACTGAAGCTTTCTTT